These 26 T cell receptor beta chains were sequenced from one sample in a study of T cells after yellow fever vaccination (dated by TCRdb to the late 2010s). Libraries were constructed by 5' RACE. TCRdb records Illumina HiSeq 2500 as the sequencer. TCRdb trimmed public reads at Q25 via fastp, called clones via MiXCR and kept in-frame beta chains. Merged by CDR3 protein, the rows form single entries marked with the most common genes and DNA. For this sample there are about 330,000 distinct CDR3 sequences; around 7% appear just once. In total, the top ten clones hold about 18% of the sample. The intended sense of this specimen's treatment or condition label: live attenuated yellow fever vaccine strain. The starting material was PBMCs, obtained 35 to 50 days after the first yellow fever vaccination. The receptors were sampled from a young man who received the YFV17D yellow fever vaccine.

This chain links TRBV6-2 or TRBV6-3 with TRBJ2-4; tentative D call: TRBD2 (7 bases). The CDR3 extends over 14 amino acids. The V end lost 6 bases, the J end lost 10 bases, and 19 bases lay between the germline ends. Germline assignment: CDR1 MNHEY and CDR2 SVGEGT. The CDR3 reads CASRDPGLGGIQYF. CDR3 in DNA: TGTGCCAGCAGAGACCCCGGACTAGGGGGGATTCAGTACTTC.

In its sample, this clonotype was seen a few times. This sequence joins TRBV4-1 and TRBJ2-3, with D uncertain. The CDR3 is 15 amino acids. Trimming stripped 0 bases from V and 2 bases from J, with 9 bases between. Germline CDR1 is MGHRA and CDR2 is YSYEKL. The CDR3 DNA reads TGCGCCAGCAGCCAAGAAGGTGGAACCACAGATACGCAGTATTTT. It encodes CASSQEGGTTDTQYF.

In its sample, this clonotype was seen a few times. This chain uses TRBV28 with TRBJ2-7; weak D call: TRBD1 (6 bases). This CDR3 has 11 amino acids. The V gene lost 8 bases and the J gene lost 5 bases, with 10 bases spanning the gap. The germline CDR1 and CDR2 sequences are MDHEN and SYDVKM. CDR3 loop: CASLGAHEQYV. The CDR3, as DNA: TGTGCCAGCCTGGGGGCGCACGAGCAGTACGTC.

This clonotype was seen repeatedly, ten times or more. The chain has TRBV4-3 and TRBJ2-2; 7 bases match TRBD2. This CDR3 has 18 residues. Per germline, CDR1 LGHNA and CDR2 YSLEER. The trim removed 0 bases at V and 4 bases at J, leaving 11 bases unmatched. CDR3 residues: CASSQEGVAGVFTGELFF. CDR3 bases: TGCGCCAGCAGCCAAGAAGGGGTAGCGGGTGTCTTCACCGGGGAGCTGTTTTTT.

The sample holds a few counts of this clonotype. J is TRBJ1-1 and V is TRBV10-3, with 7 bases that match TRBD1. Germline CDR1 is ENHRY and CDR2 is SYGVKD. The CDR3 has 11 residues. V shed 5 bases, J shed 8 bases, and the junction held 2 bases outside the gene matches. The CDR3 DNA follows: TGTGCCATCAGTAGACAGGGCGAAGCTTTCTTT. Amino acids: CAISRQGEAFF.

This clonotype was counted between two and nine times. V usage is TRBV5-1 and J usage is TRBJ1-1; possible D gene TRBD1, 6 bases. Germline CDR1 is SGHRS and CDR2 is YFSETQ. V was cut by 6 bases and J by 7 bases, with 19 bases left in between. CDR3 size: 14 residues. CDR3 region: CASTSMTSGHEAFF. The CDR3 coding sequence is TGCGCCAGCACCTCCATGACCTCGGGACATGAAGCTTTCTTT.

This clonotype has a count of ten or more. This rearrangement joins TRBV20-1 to TRBJ2-6; D call uncertain. The germline V gene encodes CDR1 DFQATT and CDR2 SNEGSKA (reference sequence). The V and J ends lost 2 bases and 0 bases respectively, with 8 bases between them. The length of the CDR3 is 15 residues. CDR3 nucleotide sequence: TGCAGTGCTAGAAACGGCTACTCTGGGGCCAACGTCCTGACTTTC. This gives the protein CSARNGYSGANVLTF.

The chain uses TRBV5-4 and TRBJ1-1; TRBD1 matches at 8 bases. V trimming: 6 bases; J trimming: 6 bases; junction bases outside the gene matches: 7. The CDR3 loop spans 13 amino acids. CDR1 is SGHNT and CDR2 is YYREEE in the germline V gene (reference sequence). CDR3 loop: CASNTQGGPEAFF. CDR3 bases: TGTGCCAGCAATACACAGGGGGGACCTGAAGCTTTCTTT.

This clonotype was recorded at least ten times. This chain uses TRBV20-1 with TRBJ1-3; maybe TRBD1 (6 bases). This CDR3 comprises 13 residues. Per the germline V gene, CDR1 is DFQATT and CDR2 is SNEGSKA (reference sequence). The germline V and J ends were trimmed by 7 bases and 2 bases, with 12 bases remaining between them. CDR3 nucleotides: TGCAGTGTTAGGAGGGGGGCTGGAAACACCATATATTTT. Translating gives CSVRRGAGNTIYF.

The V and J genes are TRBV11-2 and TRBJ2-1; TRBD2 might be the D (5 bases). Per the germline V gene, CDR1 is SGHAT and CDR2 is FQNNGV. Trimming took off 7 bases at V and 1 base at J, with 11 bases between the two ends. The CDR3 covers 14 residues. The chain's CDR3 is CASKPPGSYNEQFF. Here the CDR3 DNA reads TGTGCCAGCAAGCCCCCGGGGTCCTACAATGAGCAGTTCTTC.

This clonotype was detected only a few times. The chain employs TRBV28 and TRBJ1-3, with D perhaps TRBD1 (5 bases). Trimming pared 0 bases from V and 4 bases from J, leaving 7 bases between. Germline CDR1 is MDHEN and CDR2 is SYDVKM. The CDR3 covers 14 residues. CDR3 nucleotides: TGTGCCAGCAGTTTATGGGGGCACGGAAACACCATATATTTT. It translates to CASSLWGHGNTIYF.

This clonotype was observed a handful of times. This chain joins TRBV6-2 or TRBV6-3 and TRBJ2-7; 9 positions agree with TRBD1. J lost 4 bases, V lost 0 bases, and 4 bases had no gene match. Germline V gene lookup returns CDR1 MNHEY and CDR2 SVGEGT. The CDR3 has 15 residues. CDR3 sequence (DNA): TGTGCCAGCAGTTACTCACAGGGGGCGGTTTACGAGCAGTACTTC. Protein: CASSYSQGAVYEQYF.

V gene TRBV18 combines with J gene TRBJ2-1; TRBD2 matches 11 bases. The germline CDR1 and CDR2 sequences are KGHSH and LQKENI. This CDR3 comprises 18 residues. V shed 0 bases and J 3 bases; nucleotides not matched to a gene: 7. The CDR3 loop is CASSPPRSGLAGYNEQFF. In DNA form, the CDR3 reads TGTGCCAGCTCACCACCCAGATCTGGACTAGCGGGCTACAATGAGCAGTTCTTC. Full variable domain (missing parts from reference TRBV18 and TRBJ2-1): NAGVMQNPRHLVRRRGQEARLRCSPMKGHSHVYWYRQLPEEGLKFMVYLQKENIIDESGMPKERFSAEFPKEGPSILRIQQVVRGDSAAYFCASSPPRSGLAGYNEQFFGPGTRLTVL.

This clonotype was counted a few times. The rearrangement uses TRBV3-1 and TRBJ2-7; the match to TRBD2 covers 9 bases. Germline lookup yields CDR1 LGHDT and CDR2 YNNKEL (reference sequence). V was pared by 1 base and J by 2 bases, with 9 bases of the junction left unmatched. The CDR3 consists of 17 residues. The CDR3 region has the DNA TGTGCCAGCAGCCAAGCGAGGAGTAGCGGGAGAACCTACGAGCAGTACTTC. This encodes CASSQARSSGRTYEQYF.

This clonotype has a handful of counts. The CDR3 coding sequence is TGTGCTAGTGGTTTGGTACGTCCGGGGGGGGGCCTCTACGAGCAGTACTTC. This sequence encodes CASGLVRPGGGLYEQYF. This chain uses TRBV12-5 with TRBJ2-7; 8 bases line up with TRBD2. J lost 3 bases, V lost 0 bases, and 10 bases had no gene match. The CDR3 length is 17 residues. Germline V CDR1 and CDR2: LGHNT, FRNRAP. Full variable domain (rest looked up from reference TRBV12-5 and TRBJ2-7): DARVTQTPRHKVTEMGQEVTMRCQPILGHNTVFWYRQTMMQGLELLAYFRNRAPLDDSGMPKDRFSAEMPDATLATLKIQPSEPRDSAVYFCASGLVRPGGGLYEQYFGPGTRLTVT.

The chain links TRBV18 to TRBJ2-1; 8 nucleotides agree with TRBD2. V lost 1 base, J lost 8 bases, and 1 base stayed unmatched. From germline, CDR1 is KGHSH and CDR2 LQKENI. This CDR3 contains 13 residues. CDR3 coding DNA: TGTGCCAGCTCACCACAGACTAGCGATGAGCAGTTCTTC. Residues: CASSPQTSDEQFF.

This clonotype was picked up many times. The V gene is TRBV20-1, the J gene TRBJ1-4; D not resolved. V shed 6 bases and J shed 5 bases, with 16 bases lying between them. The germline CDR1 and CDR2 sequences are DFQATT and SNEGSKA (reference sequence). The CDR3 loop spans 14 amino acids. For the CDR3, the DNA is TGCAGTGCAAGCCTTCCGTCGAAGAATGAAAAACTGTTTTTT. This codes for CSASLPSKNEKLFF.

This clonotype was counted many times. The chain carries TRBV9 and TRBJ2-5; D gene unclear. This CDR3 has 13 residues. Germline lookup yields CDR1 SGDLS and CDR2 YYNGEE. The V gene lost 0 bases and the J gene lost 5 bases, with 8 bases spanning the gap. The CDR3 is CASSVGARETQYF. The CDR3 nucleotides are TGTGCCAGCAGCGTAGGGGCGCGCGAGACCCAGTACTTC.

This clonotype was observed at least ten times. The chain combines TRBV12-3 or TRBV12-4 with TRBJ2-2, with a tentative D call TRBD1 (6 bases). The length of the CDR3 is 15 residues. V was clipped by 4 bases and J by 2 bases, with 11 bases between them. The CDR3 here is CASSYRDSNTGELFF. DNA for the CDR3: TGTGCCAGCAGTTACAGGGATTCAAACACCGGGGAGCTGTTTTTT.

This chain uses TRBV29-1 with TRBJ2-1; 10 nucleotides align to TRBD2. There are 14 residues in the CDR3. The germline gives CDR1 SQVTM, CDR2 ANQGSEA. The V and J ends lost 4 bases and 3 bases, in that order; junction bases with no gene match: 3. The chain's CDR3 is CSVVRTSGYNEQFF. The DNA of the CDR3 is TGCAGCGTTGTAAGGACTAGCGGCTACAATGAGCAGTTCTTC.

This clonotype was detected only a few times. V is TRBV6-2 or TRBV6-3 and J is TRBJ2-7; D remains unclear. The germline V and J ends were trimmed by 5 bases and 7 bases, with 12 bases remaining between them. The V gene's germline CDR1 is MNHEY and CDR2 SVGEGT. This CDR3 has 12 residues. The CDR3 is CASSNQGEEQYV. CDR3 nucleotide sequence: TGTGCCAGCAGTAACCAAGGAGAGGAGCAGTACGTC.

This sequence joins TRBV18 and TRBJ2-7; tentatively, D is TRBD2 (6 bases). The CDR3 length is 15 residues. The germline CDR1 and CDR2 sequences are KGHSH and LQKENI. The ends were cut back, 5 bases at V and 0 bases at J, with 14 bases in the middle. The CDR3 region has the DNA TGTGCCAGCTCAGCTTGGAGGGGAAACTCCTACGAGCAGTACGTC. Translating gives CASSAWRGNSYEQYV.

This clonotype was detected many times. This chain connects TRBV10-3 to TRBJ2-7, with D maybe TRBD2 (6 bases). This CDR3 has 14 residues. With 7 bases removed from V and 2 bases from J, the gap between germline ends came to 15 bases. Germline V gene lookup returns CDR1 ENHRY and CDR2 SYGVKD. CDR3 nucleotides: TGTGCCATCAAGACCGGGACTGTCACCTACGAGCAGTACTTC. Translation gives CAIKTGTVTYEQYF.

This clonotype was seen more than once but under ten times. The chain uses TRBV7-2 and TRBJ2-1; 8 nucleotides line up with TRBD2. The CDR3 is 15 amino acids. V dropped 2 bases and J dropped 9; count of bases not matched to a gene: 9. Germline lookup yields CDR1 SGHTA and CDR2 FQGNSA. CDR3 residues: CASSLTGGAVGEQFF. CDR3 nucleotide sequence: TGTGCCAGCAGCTTAACCGGGGGGGCGGTAGGTGAGCAGTTCTTC.

V usage is TRBV9 and J usage is TRBJ1-4, with D possibly TRBD1 on 6 matching bases. There are 16 residues in the CDR3. V shed 1 base and J shed 8 bases, with 18 bases lying between them. Germline assignment: CDR1 SGDLS and CDR2 YYNGEE. Here the CDR3 reads CASSVQGTAVEEKLFF. CDR3 DNA: TGTGCCAGCAGCGTACAGGGGACCGCTGTTGAAGAAAAACTGTTTTTT.

The genes are TRBV7-9 and TRBJ1-2, with 9 positions matching TRBD1. The V gene end was trimmed by 5 bases and the J gene end by 5 bases; junction bases not matched to a gene: 6. Germline CDR1 SEHNR, CDR2 FQNEAQ (reference sequence). This CDR3 is built from 14 residues. The CDR3 coding sequence is TGTGCCAGCAGCGGACGGACAGGGGCATATGGCTACACCTTC. It yields the protein CASSGRTGAYGYTF. The full variable domain, with the rest looked up from reference TRBV7-9 and TRBJ1-2, is DTGVSQNPRHKITKRGQNVTFRCDPISEHNRLYWYRQTLGQGPEFLTYFQNEAQLEKSRLLSDRFSAERPKGSFSTLEIQRTEQGDSAMYLCASSGRTGAYGYTFGSGTRLTVV.